This entry is about one T cell receptor (beta chain). Its antigen is unknown. The junction and the germline gene differ at one end; a read error may be behind it. Interpreted using the paper, the treatment or condition label stands for: in vitro stimulation with specific CMV peptide epitopes to enrich CMV-specific T cells. Instrument used: Illumina HiSeq 1500. The public reads were reprocessed in TCRdb via fastp at Q25 and MiXCR, keeping in-frame beta chains. All rows with the same CDR3 protein become a single entry with the most common DNA and genes. Recorded for this sample are 100,000 to 150,000 distinct CDR3 sequences; over 25% of them occurred a single time. The ten top clones hold roughly three fifths of the sample. The data belong to a study of T cell repertoires in cytomegalovirus infection (dated by TCRdb to the late 2010s). Turning to the overall study: Recently identified HLA-C-restricted CMV epitopes, whose presentation resists viral immunomodulation, were targeted by peptide stimulations together with well-studied HLA-B-restricted epitopes. Donor HLA type was relevant to the analysis, because carriage of CMV infection together with the matching HLA type was indicated by public TCR beta signatures. The investigation overall reported the following: In both this cohort and an independent cohort of 300 to 450 donors, the cumulative frequency of public TCR beta family members distinguished carriers of CMV infection plus the relevant HLA type. The ex vivo response was dominated by HLA-C-restricted CMV-specific TCR beta clonotypes, and the single most frequent clonotype in two of eight donors was supplied by these HLA-C-restricted clonotypes.

From cysteine to phenylalanine, the CDR3 is 17 amino acids long. Only the CDR3 DNA stays, 51 bases, in frame from base 1. Per the germline V gene, SGDLS is the CDR1 and YYNGEE is the CDR2. The sample consisted of CD8+ T cells from cultured PBMCs, taken from culture after CMV antigen stimulation. The chain joins TRBV9 to TRBJ2-1; no D segment can be confidently identified. This sequence was found in a human donor in good health (CMV status not recorded). Some clones in this sample may be carry-over from other donors' samples. CDR3 protein: CASNVEFQAASYNEQFF. The DNA sequence is as follows: TGTGCCAGCAACGTAGAGTTCCAGGCTGCCTCCTACAATGAGCAGTTCTTC. Extended through the reference TRBV9 and TRBJ2-1 proteins, this CDR3 yields the full variable domain: DSGVTQTPKHLITATGQRVTLRCSPRSGDLSVYWYQQSLDQGLQFLIQYYNGEERAKGNILERFSAQQFPDLHSELNLSSLELGDSALYFCASNVEFQAASYNEQFFGPGTRLTVL.